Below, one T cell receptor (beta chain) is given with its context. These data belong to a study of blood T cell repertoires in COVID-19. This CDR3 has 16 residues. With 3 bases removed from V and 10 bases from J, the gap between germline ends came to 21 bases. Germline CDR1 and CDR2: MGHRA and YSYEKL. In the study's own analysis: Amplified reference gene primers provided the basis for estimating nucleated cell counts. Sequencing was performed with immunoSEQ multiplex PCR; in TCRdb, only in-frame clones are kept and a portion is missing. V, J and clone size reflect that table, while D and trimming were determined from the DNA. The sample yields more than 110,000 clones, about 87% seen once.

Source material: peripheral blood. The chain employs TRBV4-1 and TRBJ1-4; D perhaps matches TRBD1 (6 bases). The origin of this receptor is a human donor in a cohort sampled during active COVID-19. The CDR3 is CASSQATQGVHRKLFF. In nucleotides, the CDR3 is TGCGCCAGCAGCCAGGCTACACAGGGAGTTCATAGAAAACTGTTTTTT.